The T cell receptor (beta chain) under discussion was sequenced for a study of T cells in Graves' hyperthyroidism and ophthalmopathy. Amplification targeted TCR beta CDR3 regions from RNA transcripts. HTBI primers were employed in a first-round RT-PCR of the TCR CDR3. TCRdb processed the multiplex PCR reads anew with MiXCR; each CDR3 protein has one entry. The sample holds about 360,000 distinct CDR3 sequences, roughly 13% seen once. Ten or more counts support this clonotype. Looked up from germline, CDR1 is MNHNS and CDR2 is SASEGT. Trimming took 5 bases from V and 7 from J; bases not matched to a gene: 11. CDR3 length: 15 amino acids.

The clonotype was recovered from a woman aged 18-29 years with Graves' hyperthyroidism. Sequenced material: blood. The chain employs TRBV6-1 and TRBJ1-2; 9 positions match TRBD1. CDR3 sequence reads: CASSWDREGASGYTF. CDR3 in DNA: TGTGCCAGCAGTTGGGACAGGGAGGGAGCGAGTGGCTACACCTTC.